This TCR beta chain was obtained from a study of shared clonotypes between healthy human individuals. Whole-study findings and limits: Few donors limited the genetic and exposure-history diversity represented.

Per the germline V gene, CDR1 is SGHTA and CDR2 is FQGTGA. The V and J ends lost 5 bases and 5 bases, in that order; junction bases with no gene match: 5. The CDR3 length is 13 residues. Terminally differentiated effector memory CD45RA+ cells were excluded by CCR7 positive selection of CD45RO-negative cells. Per the original data handling: Filtering differed, since immunoSEQ gave only junction sequences and no quality scores. Measured with immunoSEQ multiplex PCR; TCRdb has only the in-frame clones, and not every one. D and trimming were read from the DNA, whereas the V and J calls and clone size are those reported in that table. The sample gives roughly 2 million clones, approximately 95% of which show up once; approximately 1.2% is in the top ten. The sample holds one count of this clone. Its specificity is unknown.

Input material: naive CD8+ T cells sorted from blood. This TCR came from a man between 18 and 29 years old in good health. This chain joins TRBV7-3 and TRBJ1-2, with 7 bases matching TRBD1. DNA for the CDR3: TGTGCCAGCAGCGAAGGGACAGATTATGGCTACACCTTC. It specifies CASSEGTDYGYTF. The whole variable domain, filled in from reference TRBV7-3 and TRBJ1-2, reads GAGVSQTPSNKVTEKGKYVELRCDPISGHTALYWYRQSLGQGPEFLIYFQGTGAADDSGLPNDRFFAVRPEGSVSTLKIQRTERGDSAVYLCASSEGTDYGYTFGSGTRLTVV.